The TCR beta chain under discussion was sequenced for a study of response to subunit inactivated influenza vaccine. Points from the study as a whole: Seasonal influenza vaccination, on each occasion, was suggested by the authors to recruit few new T cells.

This clonotype was found a few times. Its specificity is not known. TCRdb re-analysed the RT-PCR reads in MiXCR, keeping a single row per CDR3 protein. The table lists around 480,000 distinct CDR3 sequences, 16% of them singletons. Trimming stripped 7 bases from V and 8 bases from J, with 22 bases between. CDR3 length equals 15 residues. Looked up from germline, CDR1 is SGHRS and CDR2 is YFSETQ. The genes are TRBV5-1 and TRBJ2-1; TRBD1 might be the D (6 bases). The sequence came from a man aged 50-75 years who received an inactivated influenza vaccine. Sequences were derived from CD4+ T cells sorted from PBMCs, sampled 23 months after vaccination. In DNA, the CDR3 is TGCGCCAGCGCTTCGACAGGTAGTCGGAAGGATGAGCAGTTCTTC. It encodes CASASTGSRKDEQFF.